This is a list of T cell receptor beta chains from one sample in a study of control samples from healthy donors and cancer patients. Assay: immunoSEQ multiplex PCR; the TCRdb copy retains only in-frame clones and omits some. Here the sample table reports roughly 200,000 clones. Sequencing input: blood. The receptors were sampled from a woman in her twenties or thirties in good health. Each CDR3 is given without its conserved first and last residue.

V gene | CDR3 protein
TRBV18 | ASSPASSYNSPLH
TRBV12-3/TRBV12-4 | ASSPGTGPGYT
TRBV2 | ASTTVTGGTPLH
TRBV3-1/TRBV3-2 | ASSSSGGDANTGELF
TRBV28 | ASSGYTEAF
TRBV25-1 | ASSAGQLSGNTIY
TRBV28 | ASRSTAIANYGYT
TRBV24-1 | ATSDWWTGTSNEQF
TRBV6-5 | ASRNSGRDRTRYT
TRBV18 | ASSPGGSGTEAF
TRBV30 | AWSESNGISPLH
TRBV12-3/TRBV12-4 | ASRGQIVAF
TRBV19 | ASSINLGGLLGNQPQH
TRBV4-3 | ASSQEGSFYGYT
TRBV28 | ASSFRMRLLAKNIQY
TRBV7-2 | ASSPGPYGYT
TRBV28 | ASSLRASGGLTRAKNIQY
TRBV19 | ASSMANSPLH
TRBV28 | ASCGQGANGYT
TRBV6-5 | ASRLTSRDYGYT
TRBV28 | AIVTGIYGYT
TRBV18 | ASSGGLYEQY
TRBV4-1 | ASRTGTVNTEAF
TRBV7-7 | ASSRLLVETQY
TRBV2 | ASNEGYGNTIY
TRBV5-1 | ASSLLTGALYNEQF
TRBV18 | ASSPNSNSPLH
TRBV5-6 | ASSSGANYGYT
TRBV28 | ASSLHDGYT
TRBV4-3 | ASSRFGGGYEQY
TRBV7-9 | ASSPPPNSPLH
TRBV2 | ASSARPYGYT
TRBV27 | ASSLISGTGAYEQY
TRBV5-4 | ASSFGGKQASNQPQH